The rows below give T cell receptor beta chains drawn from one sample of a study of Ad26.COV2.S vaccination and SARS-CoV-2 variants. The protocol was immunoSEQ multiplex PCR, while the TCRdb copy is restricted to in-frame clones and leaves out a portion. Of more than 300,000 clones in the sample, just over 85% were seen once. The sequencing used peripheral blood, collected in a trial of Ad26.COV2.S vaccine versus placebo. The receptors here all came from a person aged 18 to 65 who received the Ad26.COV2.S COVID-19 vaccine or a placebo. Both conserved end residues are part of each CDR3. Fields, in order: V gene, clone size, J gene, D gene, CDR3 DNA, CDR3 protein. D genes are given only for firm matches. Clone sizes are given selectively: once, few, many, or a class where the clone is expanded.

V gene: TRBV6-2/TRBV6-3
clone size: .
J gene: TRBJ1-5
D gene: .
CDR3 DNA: TGTGCCAGCAGTTACTCGATGAGGCAGTATCAGCCCCAGCATTTT
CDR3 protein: CASSYSMRQYQPQHF

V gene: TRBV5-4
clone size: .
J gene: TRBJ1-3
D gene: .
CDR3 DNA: TGTGCCAGCAGCTCATCCGGGGCGGGAAACACCATATATTTT
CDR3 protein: CASSSSGAGNTIYF

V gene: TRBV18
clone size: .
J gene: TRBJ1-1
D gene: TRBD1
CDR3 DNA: TGTGCCAGTTTTCCTGGGACAGTCTCTGGGGTGGCTTTCTTT
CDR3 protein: CASFPGTVSGVAFF

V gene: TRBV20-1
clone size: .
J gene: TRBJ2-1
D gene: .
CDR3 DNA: TGCAGTGCTAGTAGGAATAGGGGCAATGAGCAGTTCTTC
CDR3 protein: CSASRNRGNEQFF

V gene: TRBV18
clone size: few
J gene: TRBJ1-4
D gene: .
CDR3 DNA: TGTGCCAGCTCCGTCGGACTGCCCGGAAAAGAAAAACTGTTTTTT
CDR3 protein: CASSVGLPGKEKLFF

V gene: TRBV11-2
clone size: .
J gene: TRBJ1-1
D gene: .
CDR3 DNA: TGTGCCAGCAGCCGGGCCACAGGGAACACTGAAGCTTTCTTT
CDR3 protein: CASSRATGNTEAFF

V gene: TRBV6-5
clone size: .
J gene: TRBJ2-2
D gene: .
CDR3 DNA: TGTGCCAGCAAGAGGGGGACCAAAAGGTCCGGGGAGCTGTTTTTT
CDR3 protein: CASKRGTKRSGELFF

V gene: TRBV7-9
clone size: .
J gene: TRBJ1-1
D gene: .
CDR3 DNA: TGTGCCAGCACCGCAAACACTGAAGCTTTCTTT
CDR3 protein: CASTANTEAFF

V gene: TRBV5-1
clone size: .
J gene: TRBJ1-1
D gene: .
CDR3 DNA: TGCGCCAGCAGCCCCCGGGACCTGAACACTGAAGCTTTCTTT
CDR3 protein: CASSPRDLNTEAFF

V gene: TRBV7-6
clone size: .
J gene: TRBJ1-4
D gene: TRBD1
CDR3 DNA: TGTGCCAGCAGCGACCTGGAATCCGGGACAGGGGATGAAAAACTGTTTTTT
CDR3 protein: CASSDLESGTGDEKLFF

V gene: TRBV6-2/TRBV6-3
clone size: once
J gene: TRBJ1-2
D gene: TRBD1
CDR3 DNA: TGTGCCAGCAGTACGAGAGGGGACAGGGCTAACTATGGCTACACCTTC
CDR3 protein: CASSTRGDRANYGYTF

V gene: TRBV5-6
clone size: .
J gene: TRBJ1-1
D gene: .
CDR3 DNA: TGTGCCAGCAGCTTGGGCACGGGGAACACTGAAGCTTTCTTT
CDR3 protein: CASSLGTGNTEAFF

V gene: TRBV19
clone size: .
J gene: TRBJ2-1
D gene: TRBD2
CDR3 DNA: TGTGCCAGTAGTATAGGGGGGGGACCCTACAATGAGCAGTTCTTC
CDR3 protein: CASSIGGGPYNEQFF

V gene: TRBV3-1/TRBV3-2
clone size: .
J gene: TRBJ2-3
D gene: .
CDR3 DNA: TGTGCCAGCAGCCCCCTGGGGGGGGGCCCCACAGATACGCAGTATTTT
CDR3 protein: CASSPLGGGPTDTQYF

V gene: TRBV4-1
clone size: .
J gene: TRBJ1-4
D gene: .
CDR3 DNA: TGCGCCAGCAGCCAAGTTAATGAAAAACTGTTTTTT
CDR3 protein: CASSQVNEKLFF

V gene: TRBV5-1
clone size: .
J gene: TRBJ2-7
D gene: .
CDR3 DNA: TGCGCCAGCAGCTTAGACCCTAGCTCCTACGAGCAGTACTTC
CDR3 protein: CASSLDPSSYEQYF

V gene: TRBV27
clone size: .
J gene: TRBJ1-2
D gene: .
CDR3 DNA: TGTGCCAGCAGTGCATACAGGGCTGAGGGCTACACCTTC
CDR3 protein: CASSAYRAEGYTF

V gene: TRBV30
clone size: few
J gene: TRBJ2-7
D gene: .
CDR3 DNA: TGTGCCTGGAAATCACCTGGGAACCCCTACGAGCAGTACTTC
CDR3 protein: CAWKSPGNPYEQYF

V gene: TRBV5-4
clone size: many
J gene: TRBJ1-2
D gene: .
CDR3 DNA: TGTGCCAGCAGCTTGGTCACCGGCGGCTATGGCTACACCTTC
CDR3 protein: CASSLVTGGYGYTF

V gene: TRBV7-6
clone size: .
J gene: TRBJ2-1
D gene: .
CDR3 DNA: TGTGCCAGCAGCTTAGACCCGGGGAACAATGAGCAGTTCTTC
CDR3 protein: CASSLDPGNNEQFF

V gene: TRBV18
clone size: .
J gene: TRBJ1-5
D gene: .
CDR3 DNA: TGTGCCAGCTCACCACAAGCAGGCGGCAATCAGCCCCAGCATTTT
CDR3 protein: CASSPQAGGNQPQHF

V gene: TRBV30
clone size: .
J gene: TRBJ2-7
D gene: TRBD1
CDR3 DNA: TGTGCCTGGAGCCGAGGGACAGGGGTCTCCCCCTACTCCTACGAGCAGTACTTC
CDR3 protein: CAWSRGTGVSPYSYEQYF

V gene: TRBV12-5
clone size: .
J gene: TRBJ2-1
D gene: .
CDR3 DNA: TGTGCTAGTGCAACAACAGGGTGGCGAGCCTACAATGAGCAGTTCTTC
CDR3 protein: CASATTGWRAYNEQFF

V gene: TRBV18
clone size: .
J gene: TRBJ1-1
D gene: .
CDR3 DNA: TGTGCCAGCTCCGGTGGGCAGACGAACACTGAAGCTTTCTTT
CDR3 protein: CASSGGQTNTEAFF

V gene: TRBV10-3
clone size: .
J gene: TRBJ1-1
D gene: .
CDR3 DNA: TGTGCCATCAGTGAGGGCGTGGGGGACACTGAAGCTTTCTTT
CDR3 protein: CAISEGVGDTEAFF

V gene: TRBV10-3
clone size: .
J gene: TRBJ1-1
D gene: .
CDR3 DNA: TGTGCCATCGCGGACACCCCGACGAACACTGAAGCTTTCTTT
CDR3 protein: CAIADTPTNTEAFF

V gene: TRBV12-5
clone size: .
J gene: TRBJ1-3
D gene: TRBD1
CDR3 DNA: TGTGCTAGTGGTTCCGGGACAGGGGGCGGAAACACCATATATTTT
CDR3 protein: CASGSGTGGGNTIYF